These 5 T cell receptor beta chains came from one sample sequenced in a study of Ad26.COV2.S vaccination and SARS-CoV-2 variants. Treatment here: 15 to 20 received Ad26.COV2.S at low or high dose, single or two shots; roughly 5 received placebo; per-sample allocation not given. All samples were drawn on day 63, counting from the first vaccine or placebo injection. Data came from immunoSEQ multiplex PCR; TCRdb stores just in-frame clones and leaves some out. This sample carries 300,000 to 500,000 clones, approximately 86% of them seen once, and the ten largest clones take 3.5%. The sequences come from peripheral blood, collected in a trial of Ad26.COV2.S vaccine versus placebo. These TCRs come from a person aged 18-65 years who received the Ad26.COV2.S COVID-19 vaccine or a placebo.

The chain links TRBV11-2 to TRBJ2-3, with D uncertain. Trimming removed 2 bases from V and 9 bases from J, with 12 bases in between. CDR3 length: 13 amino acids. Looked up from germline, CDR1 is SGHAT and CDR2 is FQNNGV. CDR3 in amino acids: CASSLKVLATQYF. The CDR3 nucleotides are TGTGCCAGCAGCTTAAAAGTGCTTGCAACGCAGTATTTT.

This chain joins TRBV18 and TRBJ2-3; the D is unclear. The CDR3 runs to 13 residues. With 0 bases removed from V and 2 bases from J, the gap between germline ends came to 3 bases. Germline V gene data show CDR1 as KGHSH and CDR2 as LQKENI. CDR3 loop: CASSPPPTDTQYF. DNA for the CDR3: TGTGCCAGCTCACCACCCCCCACAGATACGCAGTATTTT.

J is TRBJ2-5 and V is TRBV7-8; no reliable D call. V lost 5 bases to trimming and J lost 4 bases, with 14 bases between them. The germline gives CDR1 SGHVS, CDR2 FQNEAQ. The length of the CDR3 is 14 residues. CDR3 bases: TGTGCCAGCAGCCGGATTTTAGTGGGAGAGACCCAGTACTTC. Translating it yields CASSRILVGETQYF.

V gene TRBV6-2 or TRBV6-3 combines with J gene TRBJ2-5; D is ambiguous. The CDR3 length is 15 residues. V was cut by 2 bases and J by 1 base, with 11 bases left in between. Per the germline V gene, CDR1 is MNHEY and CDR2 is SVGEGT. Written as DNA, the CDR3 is TGTGCCAGCAGTTACGGGGTCAGCCTCCAAGAGACCCAGTACTTC. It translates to CASSYGVSLQETQYF.

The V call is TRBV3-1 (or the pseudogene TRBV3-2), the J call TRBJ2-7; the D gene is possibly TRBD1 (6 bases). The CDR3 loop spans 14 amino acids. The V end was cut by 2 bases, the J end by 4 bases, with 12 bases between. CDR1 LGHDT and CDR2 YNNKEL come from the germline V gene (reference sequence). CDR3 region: CASSQNPQGYEQYF. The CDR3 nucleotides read TGTGCCAGCAGCCAAAACCCACAGGGATACGAGCAGTACTTC.